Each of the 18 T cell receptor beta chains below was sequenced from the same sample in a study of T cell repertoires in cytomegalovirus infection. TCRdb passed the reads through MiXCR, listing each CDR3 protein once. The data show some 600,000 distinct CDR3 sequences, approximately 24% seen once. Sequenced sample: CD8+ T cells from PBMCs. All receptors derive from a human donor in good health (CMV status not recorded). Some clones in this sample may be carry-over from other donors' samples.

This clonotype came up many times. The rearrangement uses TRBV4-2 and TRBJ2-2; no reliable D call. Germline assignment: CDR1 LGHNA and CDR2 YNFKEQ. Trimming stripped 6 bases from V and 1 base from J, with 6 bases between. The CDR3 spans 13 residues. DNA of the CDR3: TGTGCCAGCAGGTCTCGGAACACCGGGGAGCTGTTTTTT. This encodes CASRSRNTGELFF.

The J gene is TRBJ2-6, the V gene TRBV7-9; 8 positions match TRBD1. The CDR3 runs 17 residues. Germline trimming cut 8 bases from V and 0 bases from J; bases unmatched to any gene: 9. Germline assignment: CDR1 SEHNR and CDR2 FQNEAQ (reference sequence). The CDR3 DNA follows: TGTGCCAGCTACGTCGACAGGGGAATCTCTGGGGCCAACGTCCTGACTTTC. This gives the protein CASYVDRGISGANVLTF.

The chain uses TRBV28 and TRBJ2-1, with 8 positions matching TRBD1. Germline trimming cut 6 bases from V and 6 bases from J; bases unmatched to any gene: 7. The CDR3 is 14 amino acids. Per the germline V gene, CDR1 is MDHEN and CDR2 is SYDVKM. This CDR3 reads CASSELGQVNEQFF. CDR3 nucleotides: TGTGCCAGCAGCGAACTGGGACAGGTCAATGAGCAGTTCTTC.

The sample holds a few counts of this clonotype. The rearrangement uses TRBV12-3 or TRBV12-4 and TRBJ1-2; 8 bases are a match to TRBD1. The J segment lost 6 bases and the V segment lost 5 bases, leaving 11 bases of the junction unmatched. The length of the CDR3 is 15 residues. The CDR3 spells CASSKLTGGGDGYTF. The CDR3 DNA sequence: TGTGCCAGCAGTAAACTAACAGGGGGGGGAGATGGCTACACCTTC.

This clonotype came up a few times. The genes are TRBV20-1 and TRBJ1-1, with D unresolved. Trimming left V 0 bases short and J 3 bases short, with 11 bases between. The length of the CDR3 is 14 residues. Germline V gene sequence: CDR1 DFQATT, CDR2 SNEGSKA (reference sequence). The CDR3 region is CSARDPPRDTEAFF. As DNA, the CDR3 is TGCAGTGCTAGAGACCCCCCTCGGGACACTGAAGCTTTCTTT.

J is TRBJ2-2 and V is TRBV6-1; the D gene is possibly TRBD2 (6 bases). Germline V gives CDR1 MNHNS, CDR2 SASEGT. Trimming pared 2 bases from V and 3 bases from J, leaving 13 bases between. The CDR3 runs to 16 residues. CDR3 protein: CASSEILGGDTGELFF. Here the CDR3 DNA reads TGTGCCAGCAGTGAAATTTTGGGGGGTGACACCGGGGAGCTGTTTTTT.

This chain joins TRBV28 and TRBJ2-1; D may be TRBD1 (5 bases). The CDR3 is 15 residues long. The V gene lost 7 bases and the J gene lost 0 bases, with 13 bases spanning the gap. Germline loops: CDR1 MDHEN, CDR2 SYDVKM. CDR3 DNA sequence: TGTGCCAGCATCCAAGGGGCGAGCTCCTACAATGAGCAGTTCTTC. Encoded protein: CASIQGASSYNEQFF.

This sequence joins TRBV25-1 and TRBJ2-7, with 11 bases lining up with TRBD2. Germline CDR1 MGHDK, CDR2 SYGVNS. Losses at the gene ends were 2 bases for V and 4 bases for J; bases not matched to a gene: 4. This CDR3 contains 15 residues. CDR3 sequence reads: CASSELAGGIYEQYF. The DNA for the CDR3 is TGTGCCAGCAGTGAACTAGCGGGGGGTATATACGAGCAGTACTTC.

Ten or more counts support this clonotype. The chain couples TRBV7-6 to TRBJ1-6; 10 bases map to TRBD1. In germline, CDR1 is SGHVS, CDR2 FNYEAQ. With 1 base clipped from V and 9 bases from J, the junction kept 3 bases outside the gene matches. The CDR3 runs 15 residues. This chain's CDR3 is CASSLGGQGTSPLHF. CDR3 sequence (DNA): TGTGCCAGCAGCTTAGGGGGACAGGGGACTTCACCCCTCCACTTT.

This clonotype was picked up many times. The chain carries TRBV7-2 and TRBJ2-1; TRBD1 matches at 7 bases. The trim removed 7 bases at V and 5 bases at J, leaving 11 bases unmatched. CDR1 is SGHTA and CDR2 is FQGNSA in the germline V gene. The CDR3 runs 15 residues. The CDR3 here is CASTPTGTANNEQFF. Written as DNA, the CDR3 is TGTGCCAGCACCCCAACCGGGACAGCCAACAATGAGCAGTTCTTC.

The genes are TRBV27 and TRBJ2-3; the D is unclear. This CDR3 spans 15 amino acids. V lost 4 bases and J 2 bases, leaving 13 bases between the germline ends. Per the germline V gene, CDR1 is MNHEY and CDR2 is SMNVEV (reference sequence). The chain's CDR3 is CASSSAALFTDTQYF. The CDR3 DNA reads TGTGCCAGCAGTTCTGCGGCGCTGTTCACAGATACGCAGTATTTT.

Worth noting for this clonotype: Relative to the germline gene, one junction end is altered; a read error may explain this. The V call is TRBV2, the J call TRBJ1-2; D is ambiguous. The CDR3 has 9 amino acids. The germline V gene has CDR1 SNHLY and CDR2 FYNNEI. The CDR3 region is CASGTPARF. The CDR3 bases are TGTGCCAGCGGAACCCCGGCCCGCTTC.

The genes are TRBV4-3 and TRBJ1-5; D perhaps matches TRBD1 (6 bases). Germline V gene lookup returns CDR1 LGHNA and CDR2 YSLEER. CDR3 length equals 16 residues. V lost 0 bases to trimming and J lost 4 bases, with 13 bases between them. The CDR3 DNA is TGCGCCAGCAGCCAAGATCGCTGGGACAAAAATCAGCCCCAGCATTTT. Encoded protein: CASSQDRWDKNQPQHF.

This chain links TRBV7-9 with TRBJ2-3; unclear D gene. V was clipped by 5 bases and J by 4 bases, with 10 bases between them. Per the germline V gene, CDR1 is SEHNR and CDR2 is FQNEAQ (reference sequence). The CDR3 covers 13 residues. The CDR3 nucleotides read TGTGCCAGCAGCCATCTTACTTCAGATACGCAGTATTTT. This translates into CASSHLTSDTQYF.

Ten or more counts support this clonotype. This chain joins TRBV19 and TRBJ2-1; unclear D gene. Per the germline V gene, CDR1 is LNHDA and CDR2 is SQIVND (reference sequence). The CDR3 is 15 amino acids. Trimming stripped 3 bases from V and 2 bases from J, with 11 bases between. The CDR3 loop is CASSIPRRPYNEQFF. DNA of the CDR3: TGTGCCAGTAGTATTCCGCGCCGGCCCTACAATGAGCAGTTCTTC.

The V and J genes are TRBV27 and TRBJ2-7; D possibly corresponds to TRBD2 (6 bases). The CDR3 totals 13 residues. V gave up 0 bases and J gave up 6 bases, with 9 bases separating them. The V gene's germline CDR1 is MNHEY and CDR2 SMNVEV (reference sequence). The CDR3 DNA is TGTGCCAGCAGTTTATCGGCGGGGCTCGAGCAGTACTTC. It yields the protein CASSLSAGLEQYF.

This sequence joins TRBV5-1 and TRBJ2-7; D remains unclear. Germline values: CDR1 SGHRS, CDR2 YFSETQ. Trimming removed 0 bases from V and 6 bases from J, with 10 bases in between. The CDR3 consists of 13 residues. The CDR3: CASSLVAAGEQYF. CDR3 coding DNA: TGCGCCAGCAGCTTGGTTGCAGCCGGCGAGCAGTACTTC.

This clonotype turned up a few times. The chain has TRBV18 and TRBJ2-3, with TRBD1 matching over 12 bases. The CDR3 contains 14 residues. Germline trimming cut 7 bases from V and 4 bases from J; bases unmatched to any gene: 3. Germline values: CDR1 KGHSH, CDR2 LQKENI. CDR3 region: CASYGTGGSDTQYF. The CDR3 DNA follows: TGTGCCAGCTACGGGACAGGGGGCTCAGATACGCAGTATTTT.